A selection of T cell receptor beta chains follows, all from one sample in a study of T cells after posttransplantation cyclophosphamide. Sequencing was performed with immunoSEQ multiplex PCR; in TCRdb, only in-frame clones are kept and a portion is missing. This table has tens of thousands of clones, 73% appearing once. Sequenced input: memory CD4+ T cells sorted from PBMCs. These receptors all come from a woman in her sixties or seventies in good health, CMV-negative, and a related stem cell transplant donor. CDR3s include the opening cysteine and the closing phenylalanine or tryptophan. A D gene is named only where the DNA matches it firmly. Size is stated for part of the rows, as once, few or many counts, or as a class when the clone is expanded.

>15|.|TRBD2|TRBV19|TRBJ2-3
CASMLAGGRSDTQYF
TGTGCCAGTATGCTAGCGGGGGGTCGTAGTGATACGCAGTATTTT
>12|once|.|TRBV29-1|TRBJ1-3
CSGTVSGNTIYF
TGCAGCGGGACAGTCTCTGGAAACACCATATATTTT
>13|.|.|TRBV5-1|TRBJ2-7
CASSPIGGYEQYF
TGCGCCAGCAGCCCAATAGGGGGCTACGAGCAGTACTTC
>11|.|.|TRBV28|TRBJ1-2
CASSTGFGYTF
TGTGCCAGCAGTACAGGGTTCGGCTACACCTTC
>15|.|.|TRBV6-4|TRBJ2-1
CASSPEGSFTGEQFF
TGTGCCAGCAGTCCCGAGGGTAGCTTCACGGGTGAGCAGTTCTTC
>16|few|.|TRBV30|TRBJ1-1
CAWRGDRILSYTEAFF
TGTGCCTGGAGGGGTGACAGGATTCTTTCCTACACTGAAGCTTTCTTT
>16|.|TRBD1|TRBV2|TRBJ1-5
CASSAPGGNSNQPQHF
TGTGCCAGCAGTGCGCCAGGGGGAAATAGCAATCAGCCCCAGCATTTT
>13|once|.|TRBV19|TRBJ1-2
CASSYGQGGGYTF
TGTGCCAGTAGCTACGGGCAGGGTGGTGGCTACACCTTC
>16|.|TRBD1|TRBV6-6|TRBJ1-5
CASSGGQGGLHQPQHF
TGTGCCAGCAGTGGAGGACAGGGCGGCCTTCATCAGCCCCAGCATTTT
>14|.|.|TRBV7-3|TRBJ2-7
CASSLGGGGYEQYF
TGTGCCAGCAGCTTAGGGGGCGGCGGGTACGAGCAGTACTTC
>14|.|TRBD1|TRBV5-1|TRBJ2-2
CASEGTGNTGELFF
TGCGCCAGCGAAGGGACAGGGAACACCGGGGAGCTGTTTTTT
>10|.|.|TRBV29-1|TRBJ2-5
CSAQLETQYF
TGCAGCGCTCAGTTAGAGACCCAGTACTTC
>15|.|TRBD1|TRBV7-2|TRBJ2-7
CASSRMGQGRDEQYF
TGTGCCAGCAGCCGAATGGGACAGGGGAGGGACGAGCAGTACTTC
>16|few|.|TRBV9|TRBJ2-7
CASSVGGQTIPYEQYF
TGTGCCAGCAGCGTGGGGGGACAGACCATCCCCTACGAGCAGTACTTC
>16|.|TRBD2|TRBV27|TRBJ2-3
CASRFSGVAGADTQYF
TGTGCCAGCAGATTTAGTGGGGTAGCGGGAGCAGATACGCAGTATTTT
>11|few|.|TRBV12-2|TRBJ1-4
CASCFGHRLFF
TGTGCAAGTTGCTTTGGGCATAGACTGTTTTTT
>11|.|.|TRBV7-9|TRBJ2-7
CASSSAYEQYF
TGTGCCAGCAGCTCAGCCTACGAGCAGTACTTC
>15|.|.|TRBV28|TRBJ2-7
CASSLPGLLGGEQYF
TGTGCCAGCAGTTTACCGGGACTCCTCGGGGGCGAGCAGTACTTC
>14|few|.|TRBV7-9|TRBJ1-1
CASGRNRVSTEAFF
TGTGCCAGCGGTCGAAACAGGGTGAGCACTGAAGCTTTCTTT
>15|.|.|TRBV6-5|TRBJ2-3
CASSSSLTPSDTQYF
TGTGCCAGCAGTTCTAGCCTCACCCCCTCAGATACGCAGTATTTT
>14|.|TRBD1|TRBV7-7|TRBJ2-2
CASSLTGGTGELFF
TGTGCTAGCAGCTTGACAGGGGGTACGGGGGAGCTGTTTTTT
>16|.|.|TRBV7-9|TRBJ2-5
CASSSWGRTALGTQYF
TGTGCCAGCAGCTCGTGGGGTCGGACAGCGCTAGGGACCCAGTACTTC
>16|.|.|TRBV11-2|TRBJ2-7
CASSSLRYRPPYEQYF
TGTGCCAGCAGCTCTCTCCGATACAGGCCTCCCTACGAGCAGTACTTC
>16|.|TRBD1|TRBV5-5|TRBJ1-1
CASSSLPRTGGTEAFF
TGTGCCAGCAGTTCCCTCCCCCGGACAGGGGGCACTGAAGCTTTCTTT
>13|.|.|TRBV2|TRBJ2-7
CASSYGQSYEQYF
TGTGCCAGCAGTTACGGACAGTCCTACGAGCAGTACTTC
>14|.|TRBD1|TRBV5-1|TRBJ2-5
CASSLVQGAETQYF
TGCGCCAGCAGCTTGGTGCAGGGGGCAGAGACCCAGTACTTC
>19|.|.|TRBV4-1|TRBJ2-3
CASSQERWGLVRSTDTQYF
TGCGCCAGCAGCCAAGAAAGATGGGGACTTGTTAGGAGCACAGATACGCAGTATTTT
>15|.|TRBD2|TRBV6-6|TRBJ2-5
CASTAYLAGQETQYF
TGTGCCAGCACCGCTTACCTAGCGGGCCAAGAGACCCAGTACTTC
>15|.|TRBD2|TRBV19|TRBJ2-7
CASSPVSGTTFEQYF
TGTGCCAGTAGTCCCGTTTCCGGGACTACCTTCGAGCAGTACTTC
>14|.|TRBD1|TRBV5-1|TRBJ1-1
CASSFQGGNTEAFF
TGCGCCAGCAGCTTCCAGGGGGGTAACACTGAAGCTTTCTTT
>16|.|TRBD2|TRBV4-3|TRBJ2-3
CASSQDLAGSTDTQYF
TGCGCCAGCAGCCAAGATCTAGCGGGGAGCACAGATACGCAGTATTTT
>13|.|.|TRBV6-5|TRBJ1-1
CASRPGWNTEAFF
TGTGCCAGCAGGCCAGGATGGAACACTGAAGCTTTCTTT
>13|.|.|TRBV28|TRBJ1-2
CASSPRGARGYTF
TGTGCCAGCAGCCCACGGGGGGCGCGCGGCTACACCTTC
>13|.|.|TRBV30|TRBJ2-5
CAWSVRGAETQYF
TGTGCCTGGAGTGTCCGCGGGGCGGAGACCCAGTACTTC
>16|.|.|TRBV12-1|TRBJ2-2
CASSFGQTLGTGELFF
TGTGCCAGCAGCTTTGGACAAACTTTGGGCACCGGGGAGCTGTTTTTT
>13|.|TRBD2|TRBV27|TRBJ2-7
CATPGGADYEQYF
TGTGCCACCCCGGGAGGAGCGGACTACGAGCAGTACTTC
>15|.|.|TRBV6-1|TRBJ1-1
CASSDGRVTNTEAFF
TGTGCCAGCAGTGATGGGCGGGTCACGAACACTGAAGCTTTCTTT
>15|.|TRBD2|TRBV6-6|TRBJ2-3
CASRGGLAGADTQYF
TGTGCCAGCAGAGGAGGACTAGCGGGGGCAGATACGCAGTATTTT
>16|.|TRBD2|TRBV6-1|TRBJ2-2
CASSERWLAGTGELFF
TGTGCCAGCAGTGAAAGATGGCTAGCGGGCACCGGGGAGCTGTTTTTT
>19|once|.|TRBV5-5|TRBJ1-5
CASSLLLGQGRIRNQPQHF
TGTGCCAGCAGCCTATTACTTGGGCAGGGGCGGATTCGCAATCAGCCCCAGCATTTT
>14|.|.|TRBV7-2|TRBJ2-7
CASSRGLGSYEQYF
TGTGCCAGCAGCCGGGGACTCGGTTCCTACGAGCAGTACTTC
>16|.|.|TRBV7-6|TRBJ2-5
CASSRTTGIGQETQYF
TGTGCCAGCAGCCGGACCACAGGGATAGGGCAAGAGACCCAGTACTTC
>15|.|TRBD1|TRBV2|TRBJ1-6
CASRPPGQGKTPLHF
TGTGCCAGCAGGCCTCCGGGACAGGGAAAAACACCCCTCCACTTT
>15|.|.|TRBV7-9|TRBJ1-1
CASTRGGSLNTEAFF
TGTGCCAGCACCCGGGGGGGCTCATTGAACACTGAAGCTTTCTTT
>14|.|.|TRBV5-1|TRBJ2-6
CASLQGSGANVLTF
TGCGCCAGCCTCCAGGGTTCTGGGGCCAACGTCCTGACTTTC
>14|.|TRBD2|TRBV7-8|TRBJ2-7
CASSFSSGSNEQYF
TGTGCCAGCAGCTTTTCTAGCGGGAGTAACGAGCAGTACTTC
>17|.|TRBD1|TRBV5-1|TRBJ2-3
CASSLGQGLFSTDTQYF
TGCGCCAGCAGCTTAGGACAGGGCCTCTTTAGCACAGATACGCAGTATTTT
>13|.|.|TRBV9|TRBJ2-3
CASSVDLTDTQYF
TGTGCCAGCAGCGTAGATCTAACAGATACGCAGTATTTT
>17|.|TRBD2|TRBV5-1|TRBJ2-1
CASSLELAGGPLNEQFF
TGCGCCAGCAGCTTGGAACTAGCGGGAGGGCCATTGAATGAGCAGTTCTTC
>15|.|TRBD2|TRBV11-2|TRBJ2-3
CASSFASGGTDTQYF
TGTGCCAGCAGCTTCGCTAGCGGGGGCACAGATACGCAGTATTTT
>13|.|.|TRBV11-1|TRBJ1-1
CASSLSVGGEAFF
TGTGCCAGCAGCTTATCGGTAGGCGGTGAAGCTTTCTTT
>16|once|.|TRBV30|TRBJ1-4
CAWSVPYGRTNEKLFF
TGTGCCTGGAGTGTACCATATGGGAGGACTAATGAAAAACTGTTTTTT
>11|.|.|TRBV15|TRBJ2-3
CATSRRDTQYF
TGTGCCACCAGCAGACGGGATACGCAGTATTTT
>22|.|TRBD1|TRBV30|TRBJ1-6
CAWTPRSLRTGLLGSYNSPLHF
TGTGCCTGGACTCCACGCTCTCTGAGGACAGGACTCCTCGGGTCCTATAATTCACCCCTCCACTTT
>14|.|.|TRBV6-5|TRBJ1-3
CASSPNFSGNTIYF
TGTGCCAGCAGTCCAAACTTCTCTGGAAACACCATATATTTT